Shown below are 32 T cell receptor beta chains from a single sample sequenced in a study of shared clonotypes between healthy human individuals. The table came from immunoSEQ multiplex PCR; TCRdb's copy has only in-frame clones and leaves some out. The sample shows about 2 million clones, about 95% of them seen only once. The sample consisted of naive CD4+ T cells sorted from blood. The subset here: CD45RA+ positively selected. The receptors originated from a man aged 18 to 29 in good health.

V is TRBV27 and J is TRBJ2-7; D not certain. CDR3 length: 11 amino acids. V was pared by 9 bases and J by 2 bases, with 8 bases between. Germline V gene data show CDR1 as MNHEY and CDR2 as SMNVEV (reference sequence). CDR3 in amino acids: CARHGAYEQYF. The DNA for the CDR3 is TGTGCCAGGCATGGGGCCTACGAGCAGTACTTC.

This sequence joins TRBV5-7 and TRBJ2-7; no clear D. TRBV5-7 is known as an ORF, though its function is uncertain. The CDR3 consists of 17 residues. Trimming left V 2 bases short and J 4 bases short, with 22 bases between. Here the CDR3 DNA reads TGTGCCAGCAGCTTTCCTCCGGGCCCTCCCCCCCCTTACGAGCAGTACTTC. It encodes CASSFPPGPPPPYEQYF.

The chain is built from TRBV28 and TRBJ1-2; 9 nucleotides line up with TRBD1. The CDR3 runs to 15 residues. Germline V CDR1 and CDR2: MDHEN, SYDVKM. V shed 5 bases, J shed 2 bases, and the junction held 6 bases outside the gene matches. The CDR3 sequence is CASSLPGTGNYGYTF. The DNA for the CDR3 is TGTGCCAGCAGTCTCCCCGGGACAGGGAACTATGGCTACACCTTC.

This clone was detected only a few times. The rearrangement links TRBV7-9 to TRBJ2-7; 12 nucleotides align to TRBD2. J lost 2 bases, V lost 2 bases, and 1 base had no gene match. The CDR3 is made up of 15 amino acids. In germline, CDR1 is SEHNR, CDR2 FQNEAQ (reference sequence). The CDR3 region is CASSLRLAGAYEQYF. The DNA of the CDR3 is TGTGCCAGCAGCTTAAGACTAGCGGGGGCCTACGAGCAGTACTTC.

The gene calls are TRBV19 and TRBJ1-2; a possible D gene is TRBD1 (6 bases). V was trimmed by 8 bases and J by 3 bases, leaving 16 bases between them. The CDR3 extends over 14 amino acids. CDR1 LNHDA and CDR2 SQIVND come from the germline V gene (reference sequence). Written as DNA, the CDR3 is TGTGCCAGTCGGCGTGAACAGGGCCACTATGGCTACACCTTC. This translates into CASRREQGHYGYTF.

Comments on this clone: Other DNA variants within this sample encode the same CDR3. CDR3 DNA: TGCGCCAGCAGCTTGGAGGCAGTCCAAGAGACCCAGTACTTC. Translated, it gives CASSLEAVQETQYF. V is TRBV5-1 and J is TRBJ2-5; D gene ambiguous. This CDR3 has 14 amino acids. The germline V gene encodes CDR1 SGHRS and CDR2 YFSETQ. Trimming cost V 0 bases and J 1 base, with 7 bases left between them.

The chain uses TRBV11-2 and TRBJ2-7; D perhaps matches TRBD1 (6 bases). V dropped 4 bases and J dropped 7 bases, with 11 bases sitting between them. The CDR3 is made up of 12 amino acids. The V gene's germline CDR1 is SGHAT and CDR2 FQNNGV. CDR3 bases: TGTGCCAGCAGCTCTAATAGGGGGGAGCAGTACTTC. Translating it yields CASSSNRGEQYF. Complete variable domain (other parts from reference TRBV11-2 and TRBJ2-7): EAGVAQSPRYKIIEKRQSVAFWCNPISGHATLYWYQQILGQGPKLLIQFQNNGVVDDSQLPKDRFSAERLKGVDSTLKIQPAKLEDSAVYLCASSSNRGEQYFGPGTRLTVT.

In regard to this clone: This CDR3 is also generated by other DNA sequences in the sample. The chain uses TRBV2 and TRBJ2-7; D unresolved. From germline, CDR1 is SNHLY and CDR2 FYNNEI. The CDR3 sequence is 12 residues long. With 3 bases removed from V and 3 bases from J, the gap between germline ends came to 6 bases. The CDR3 reads CASSEDRYEQYF. DNA for the CDR3: TGTGCCAGCAGTGAGGACCGCTACGAGCAGTACTTC.

The chain links TRBV11-2 to TRBJ1-1; no clear D gene. V lost 5 bases and J lost 10, with 14 bases in between. This CDR3 region has 12 residues. In germline, CDR1 is SGHAT, CDR2 FQNNGV. The CDR3 DNA is TGTGCCAGCAGCCCCGCCACGAGTGGAGCTTTCTTT. Amino acid sequence: CASSPATSGAFF.

The chain recombines TRBV19 with TRBJ1-1; D gene ambiguous. V dropped 3 bases and J dropped 2 bases, with 10 bases sitting between them. Per the germline V gene, CDR1 is LNHDA and CDR2 is SQIVND (reference sequence). CDR3 size: 14 residues. DNA for the CDR3: TGTGCCAGTAGTATTCAAGGGATTAACACTGAAGCTTTCTTT. Residues: CASSIQGINTEAFF.

This chain joins TRBV4-3 and TRBJ2-1; 7 bases align to TRBD2. The CDR3 length is 16 residues. V shed 0 bases, J shed 8 bases, and the junction held 10 bases outside the gene matches. CDR1 and CDR2 (germline): LGHNA, YSLEER. The DNA of the CDR3 is TGCGCCAGCAGCCAAGATACGGGGAGGGCCGTCGATGAGCAGTTCTTC. Translating gives CASSQDTGRAVDEQFF.

This chain connects TRBV27 to TRBJ2-5; a weak D match, TRBD2 (6 bases). Germline assignment: CDR1 MNHEY and CDR2 SMNVEV (reference sequence). The CDR3 totals 14 residues. The V and J ends lost 0 bases and 4 bases respectively, with 9 bases between them. CDR3 bases: TGTGCCAGCAGTTTATCGGGAGGAGGAGAGACCCAGTACTTC. Its translation: CASSLSGGGETQYF.

The rearrangement joins TRBV7-2 to TRBJ1-4; the D gene is possibly TRBD1 (5 bases). V was shortened by 5 bases and J by 4 bases, with 11 bases between the two germline ends. The CDR3 loop spans 14 amino acids. From germline, CDR1 is SGHTA and CDR2 FQGNSA. The CDR3 DNA reads as TGTGCCAGCAGCAGGGGACGGAGTAATGAAAAACTGTTTTTT. Residues: CASSRGRSNEKLFF.

The chain combines TRBV6-1 with TRBJ2-7; 8 bases fit TRBD2. CDR1 is MNHNS, CDR2 SASEGT, per germline. Trimming took 7 bases from V and 6 from J; bases not matched to a gene: 11. This CDR3 has 14 residues. CDR3: CASMEAGAGREQYF. For the CDR3, the DNA is TGTGCCAGCATGGAAGCGGGGGCAGGCCGCGAGCAGTACTTC.

The genes are TRBV28 and TRBJ1-5; D remains ambiguous. CDR1 is MDHEN, CDR2 SYDVKM, per germline. The CDR3 runs 15 residues. Trimming pared 5 bases from V and 5 bases from J, leaving 16 bases between. The CDR3 sequence: CASSPEGGNYQPQHF. DNA of the CDR3: TGTGCCAGCAGTCCGGAAGGCGGAAATTATCAGCCCCAGCATTTT.

The chain is built from TRBV10-3 and TRBJ1-2, with D unclear. Germline V gene data show CDR1 as ENHRY and CDR2 as SYGVKD. V was shortened by 6 bases and J by 2 bases, with 13 bases between the two germline ends. The CDR3 totals 14 residues. CDR3 residues: CAIRAGLSNYGYTF. In nucleotides, the CDR3 is TGTGCCATCAGGGCGGGCCTTTCAAACTATGGCTACACCTTC.

In the case of this clone: This may stem from a read error, because a much larger clone lies one nucleotide away. This specimen includes other DNA sequences encoding the same CDR3. This rearrangement joins TRBV28 to TRBJ1-2; D is ambiguous. The CDR3 covers 11 residues. Per the germline V gene, CDR1 is MDHEN and CDR2 is SYDVKM. V gave up 5 bases and J gave up 4 bases, with 5 bases separating them. CDR3 sequence reads: CASSTGYGYTF. The CDR3 region has the DNA TGTGCCAGCAGTACGGGCTATGGCTACACCTTC.

V gene TRBV2 combines with J gene TRBJ1-1; no firm D call. CDR3 length: 14 residues. Looked up from germline, CDR1 is SNHLY and CDR2 is FYNNEI. The germline V and J ends were trimmed by 2 bases and 1 base, with 8 bases remaining between them. CDR3 region: CASSELRTNTEAFF. The CDR3 nucleotides read TGTGCCAGCAGTGAACTCAGGACGAACACTGAAGCTTTCTTT.

The chain joins TRBV30 to TRBJ2-3; D perhaps matches TRBD2 (5 bases). The germline CDR1 and CDR2 sequences are GTSNPN and SVGIG (reference sequence). CDR3 size: 16 residues. V was clipped by 7 bases and J by 1 base, with 21 bases between them. The DNA of the CDR3 is TGTGCCTACCTGAGAGCACCGACCGGGGGCACAGATACGCAGTATTTT. It yields the protein CAYLRAPTGGTDTQYF.

V gene TRBV29-1 combines with J gene TRBJ2-2; 12 nucleotides agree with TRBD1. This CDR3 has 16 amino acids. From germline, CDR1 is SQVTM and CDR2 ANQGSEA. Germline trimming cut 6 bases from V and 8 bases from J; bases unmatched to any gene: 13. The CDR3, as DNA: TGCAGCGTCTATCTCACCGGGACAGGGGGCGGTGGGGAGCTGTTTTTT. The encoded protein is CSVYLTGTGGGGELFF.

This sequence joins TRBV6-5 and TRBJ1-1; a possible D gene is TRBD1 (5 bases). V shed 4 bases and J shed 3 bases, with 12 bases lying between them. Germline V gene data show CDR1 as MNHEY and CDR2 as SVGAGI. This CDR3 contains 14 residues. The CDR3 region is CASSSSGWDTEAFF. CDR3 bases: TGTGCCAGCAGTTCGTCAGGGTGGGACACTGAAGCTTTCTTT.

Concerning this clone itself: The sample holds other DNA sequences that translate to the same CDR3. The V and J genes are TRBV2 and TRBJ2-1, with D unclear. CDR1 and CDR2 (germline): SNHLY, FYNNEI. Trimming took off 5 bases at V and 4 bases at J, with 3 bases between the two ends. This CDR3 comprises 11 residues. CDR3 amino acids: CASSLYNEQFF. The CDR3 DNA sequence: TGTGCCAGCAGTCTGTACAATGAGCAGTTCTTC.

The table lists this clone with a few counts. The V and J genes are TRBV2 and TRBJ1-4, with TRBD1 identical over 8 bases. CDR3 length equals 12 residues. Looked up from germline, CDR1 is SNHLY and CDR2 is FYNNEI. The trim removed 5 bases at V and 8 bases at J, leaving 1 base unmatched. CDR3 protein: CASSRDREKLFF. CDR3 coding DNA: TGTGCCAGCAGTAGGGACAGGGAAAAACTGTTTTTT.

A word on this clone: This same CDR3 is encoded by further DNA sequences in the sample. This rearrangement joins TRBV5-6 to TRBJ2-2, with unresolved D. Germline-derived CDR1 and CDR2 are SGHDT and YYEEEE. This CDR3 has 13 residues. Trimming removed 2 bases from V and 6 bases from J, with 8 bases in between. In DNA form, the CDR3 reads TGTGCCAGCAGCTTTCTGGAACCCGGGGAGCTGTTTTTT. As protein: CASSFLEPGELFF.

This clone appeared once. The rearrangement uses TRBV2 and TRBJ1-2; D unclear. Trimming shortened V by 6 bases and J by 6 bases, and 17 bases separated the two germline ends. Germline assignment: CDR1 SNHLY and CDR2 FYNNEI. The CDR3 is 14 residues long. The CDR3 here is CASSGLWLGNGYTF. The CDR3 region has the DNA TGTGCCAGCAGCGGGCTGTGGTTAGGGAATGGCTACACCTTC. Full variable domain (outside the CDR3, taken from reference TRBV2 and TRBJ1-2): EPEVTQTPSHQVTQMGQEVILRCVPISNHLYFYWYRQILGQKVEFLVSFYNNEISEKSEIFDDQFSVERPDGSNFTLKIRSTKLEDSAMYFCASSGLWLGNGYTFGSGTRLTVV.

In its sample, this clone was seen a few times. The V gene is TRBV7-2, the J gene TRBJ1-6; D gene unclear. This CDR3 is 13 amino acids long. The V end was cut by 7 bases, the J end by 15 bases, with 19 bases between. CDR1 SGHTA and CDR2 FQGNSA come from the germline V gene. The CDR3 loop reads CASTPIMGSLLHF. CDR3 in DNA: TGTGCCAGCACCCCAATCATGGGATCTCTCCTCCACTTT.

J is TRBJ2-7 and V is TRBV4-3, with TRBD1 as a possible D gene (5 bases). The ends were cut back, 0 bases at V and 4 bases at J, with 13 bases in the middle. The CDR3 length is 15 residues. Looked up from germline, CDR1 is LGHNA and CDR2 is YSLEER. The CDR3 reads CASSQDERGGYEQYF. The CDR3 DNA reads TGCGCCAGCAGCCAAGATGAAAGGGGTGGGTACGAGCAGTACTTC.

The chain combines TRBV6-4 with TRBJ1-1; D unresolved. The CDR3 sequence is 16 residues long. Germline V CDR1 and CDR2: MRHNA, SNTAGT. V was shortened by 4 bases and J by 4 bases, with 19 bases between the two germline ends. DNA for the CDR3: TGTGCCAGCAGTGCGGGGTACCCCTTCCGCGGCACTGAAGCTTTCTTT. Translated: CASSAGYPFRGTEAFF.

A remark on this clone: Given a much more abundant clone one base away, this may be a read error. The genes are TRBV4-3 and TRBJ2-5; no firm D call. Germline loops: CDR1 LGHNA, CDR2 YSLEER. CDR3 length: 13 residues. Written as DNA, the CDR3 is TGCGCCAGTAGCCAAGCCCAATGGGAGACCCAGTACTTC. Residues: CASSQAQWETQYF.

The genes are TRBV6-6 and TRBJ1-2, with D unresolved. This CDR3 comprises 13 residues. The germline CDR1 and CDR2 sequences are MNHNY and SVGAGI (reference sequence). Trimming removed 5 bases at V and 1 base at J, with 8 bases between. The CDR3 DNA reads TGTGCCAGCAGTAAGGGCCTTAACTATGGCTACACCTTC. Translation gives CASSKGLNYGYTF.

The J gene is TRBJ2-3, the V gene TRBV2; 8 nucleotides match TRBD2. With V trimmed by 10 bases and J by 1 base, 7 bases remained unmatched. The CDR3 spans 14 residues. Germline V gives CDR1 SNHLY, CDR2 FYNNEI. The CDR3 bases are TGTGCCACCATTGACGGGGGGGGCACAGATACGCAGTATTTT. Translated: CATIDGGGTDTQYF.

The chain uses TRBV5-1 and TRBJ2-2; D possibly uses TRBD1 or TRBD2 (5 bases each). The germline V gene encodes CDR1 SGHRS and CDR2 YFSETQ. Trimming took 6 bases from V and 9 from J, leaving 18 bases between them. There are 14 residues in the CDR3. CDR3 sequence: CASMHGDGVRELFF. CDR3 nucleotides: TGCGCCAGCATGCACGGGGACGGGGTCCGGGAGCTGTTTTTT.